These 15 T cell receptor beta chains were all obtained from the same sample, sequenced in a study of CD8 T cells in Susac syndrome. When the RNA was reverse transcribed, random hexamers were used with an input of roughly 0.45 to 1 ug. TCRdb processed the immunoSEQ multiplex PCR reads anew with MiXCR; each CDR3 protein has one entry. The data hold approximately 57,000 distinct CDR3 sequences, with around 93% observed a single time. Sequenced: CD8+ T cells from PBMCs. Source of these receptors: a human donor with Susac syndrome.

This sequence joins TRBV3-1 and TRBJ1-1; D is unclear. Germline CDR1 is LGHDT and CDR2 is YNNKEL (reference sequence). This CDR3 is 14 amino acids long. Trimming left V 3 bases short and J 3 bases short, with 11 bases between. The CDR3 DNA reads as TGTGCCAGCAGCCAGGAGGGAGCCTACACTGAAGCTTTCTTT. This sequence encodes CASSQEGAYTEAFF.

V gene TRBV4-3 combines with J gene TRBJ2-3; 15 bases are shared with TRBD2. The V segment lost 0 bases and the J segment 4 bases; nucleotides outside the gene matches: 14. Looked up from germline, CDR1 is LGHNA and CDR2 is YSLEER. This CDR3 has 21 residues. The CDR3 loop is CASSQDPGLAGGRGAADTQYF. The CDR3 coding sequence is TGCGCCAGCAGCCAAGACCCGGGACTAGCGGGGGGCCGGGGTGCCGCAGATACGCAGTATTTT.

In its sample, this clonotype was seen once. The chain couples TRBV20-1 to TRBJ2-3; 8 positions match TRBD2. CDR3 size: 15 residues. Looked up from germline, CDR1 is DFQATT and CDR2 is SNEGSKA (reference sequence). Trimming took 6 bases from V and 4 from J; bases not matched to a gene: 12. The CDR3 spells CSASGALAGSDTQYF. CDR3 DNA: TGCAGTGCAAGCGGGGCCCTAGCGGGCTCAGATACGCAGTATTTT.

The rearrangement links TRBV6-5 to TRBJ1-6, with 12 bases fitting TRBD1. V gave up 4 bases and J gave up 10 bases; unmatched junction bases: 8. CDR1 MNHEY and CDR2 SVGAGI come from the germline V gene. The CDR3 is 16 residues long. CDR3 sequence (DNA): TGTGCCAGCAGTTTAGGGGACAGGGGGCCCCCCTCACCCCTCCACTTT. This codes for CASSLGDRGPPSPLHF.

This sequence joins TRBV7-9 and TRBJ2-5; the match to TRBD1 covers 7 bases. Unmatched junction bases numbered 17, after V lost 6 bases and J lost 4 bases. Germline V gives CDR1 SEHNR, CDR2 FQNEAQ (reference sequence). This CDR3 region has 17 residues. Written as DNA, the CDR3 is TGTGCCAGCAGTCGGGATCGACAGGGTACAGATCGAGAGACCCAGTACTTC. Translating gives CASSRDRQGTDRETQYF. Variable domain in full (rest from reference TRBV7-9 and TRBJ2-5): DTGVSQNPRHKITKRGQNVTFRCDPISEHNRLYWYRQTLGQGPEFLTYFQNEAQLEKSRLLSDRFSAERPKGSFSTLEIQRTEQGDSAMYLCASSRDRQGTDRETQYFGPGTRLLVL.

The chain combines TRBV4-1 with TRBJ2-7; D is ambiguous. CDR3 length: 12 residues. Germline lookup yields CDR1 MGHRA and CDR2 YSYEKL. With 0 bases removed from V and 3 bases from J, the gap between germline ends came to 3 bases. In DNA form, the CDR3 reads TGCGCCAGCAGCCAAGACGGCTACGAGCAGTACTTC. This gives the protein CASSQDGYEQYF.

CDR3 residues: CASSVYSNQPQHF. The CDR3 DNA reads as TGTGCCAGCAGCGTCTACAGCAATCAGCCCCAGCATTTT. The chain has TRBV9 and TRBJ1-5; D call uncertain. CDR1 and CDR2 (germline): SGDLS, YYNGEE. The V end lost 2 bases, the J end lost 1 base, and 4 bases lay between the germline ends. This CDR3 region has 13 residues.

This clonotype was counted once. The rearrangement uses TRBV30 and TRBJ2-7; D not resolved. This CDR3 is built from 13 residues. V was clipped by 2 bases and J by 3 bases, with 11 bases between them. CDR1 GTSNPN and CDR2 SVGIG come from the germline V gene (reference sequence). CDR3 DNA: TGTGCCTGGAGTTGGGGTAACGGCTACGAGCAGTACTTC. Translated: CAWSWGNGYEQYF. The whole variable domain, remainder taken from reference TRBV30 and TRBJ2-7, is SQTIHQWPATLVQPVGSPLSLECTVEGTSNPNLYWYRQAAGRGLQLLFYSVGIGQISSEVPQNLSASRPQDRQFILSSKKLLLSDSGFYLCAWSWGNGYEQYFGPGTRLTVT.

V is TRBV4-2 and J is TRBJ2-7; 7 nucleotides line up with TRBD1. V dropped 0 bases and J dropped 1; count of bases not matched to a gene: 3. CDR1 and CDR2 from the germline V gene are LGHNA and YNFKEQ. This CDR3 contains 15 residues. The CDR3 region has the DNA TGTGCCAGCAGCCAAGAGGGGGACAGTTCCTACGAGCAGTACTTC. Its protein is CASSQEGDSSYEQYF.

This rearrangement joins TRBV11-2 to TRBJ2-3, with TRBD2 matching over 8 bases. The CDR3 runs 16 residues. CDR1 and CDR2 (germline): SGHAT, FQNNGV. The V segment lost 5 bases and the J segment 5 bases; nucleotides outside the gene matches: 12. The CDR3 DNA follows: TGTGCCAGCAGCCCCGGTCCGGGGGGGCCTGGAGATACGCAGTATTTT. Its protein product is CASSPGPGGPGDTQYF.

The chain carries TRBV7-2 and TRBJ2-7; D call uncertain. Germline loops: CDR1 SGHTA, CDR2 FQGNSA. The CDR3 spans 14 residues. The V gene lost 2 bases and the J gene lost 2 bases, with 10 bases spanning the gap. The CDR3 region has the DNA TGTGCCAGCAGCTTAAATTTTCCCACCTACGAGCAGTACTTC. Its translation is CASSLNFPTYEQYF. Drawing the rest from reference TRBV7-2 and TRBJ2-7, the complete variable domain is GAGVSQSPSNKVTEKGKDVELRCDPISGHTALYWYRQSLGQGLEFLIYFQGNSAPDKSGLPSDRFSAERTGGSVSTLTIQRTQQEDSAVYLCASSLNFPTYEQYFGPGTRLTVT.

The chain joins TRBV5-1 to TRBJ2-5, with 10 nucleotides matching TRBD2. Germline CDR1 is SGHRS and CDR2 is YFSETQ. The CDR3 is 15 residues long. V shed 4 bases and J 2 bases; nucleotides not matched to a gene: 5. CDR3 DNA sequence: TGCGCCAGCAGCGATCTAGCGGGGGCTCAAGAGACCCAGTACTTC. It translates to CASSDLAGAQETQYF.

This CDR3 reads CSAILGSSYNEQFF. CDR3 coding DNA: TGCAGTGCTATATTAGGGAGCTCCTACAATGAGCAGTTCTTC. J is TRBJ2-1 and V is TRBV20-1, with D possibly matching TRBD2 (5 bases). The length of the CDR3 is 14 residues. V was trimmed by 4 bases and J by 0 bases, leaving 10 bases between them. Germline values: CDR1 DFQATT, CDR2 SNEGSKA (reference sequence).

This clonotype was detected once. This rearrangement joins TRBV15 to TRBJ2-1; the D gene could be TRBD1 or TRBD2 (5 bases each). The CDR3 totals 16 residues. Trimming took off 0 bases at V and 6 bases at J, with 15 bases between the two ends. The germline V gene encodes CDR1 LNHNV and CDR2 YYDKDF (reference sequence). The CDR3 DNA follows: TGTGCCACCAGCAGAGATGTGGGACCCGCTTCCAATGAGCAGTTCTTC. Translation: CATSRDVGPASNEQFF.

This clonotype occurred once. This rearrangement joins TRBV27 to TRBJ2-3; D call uncertain. With 3 bases removed from V and 2 bases from J, the gap between germline ends came to 6 bases. Per germline, CDR1 MNHEY and CDR2 SMNVEV (reference sequence). The CDR3 covers 13 residues. This CDR3 reads CASSFELTDTQYF. The CDR3 bases are TGTGCCAGCAGTTTCGAGCTCACAGATACGCAGTATTTT.